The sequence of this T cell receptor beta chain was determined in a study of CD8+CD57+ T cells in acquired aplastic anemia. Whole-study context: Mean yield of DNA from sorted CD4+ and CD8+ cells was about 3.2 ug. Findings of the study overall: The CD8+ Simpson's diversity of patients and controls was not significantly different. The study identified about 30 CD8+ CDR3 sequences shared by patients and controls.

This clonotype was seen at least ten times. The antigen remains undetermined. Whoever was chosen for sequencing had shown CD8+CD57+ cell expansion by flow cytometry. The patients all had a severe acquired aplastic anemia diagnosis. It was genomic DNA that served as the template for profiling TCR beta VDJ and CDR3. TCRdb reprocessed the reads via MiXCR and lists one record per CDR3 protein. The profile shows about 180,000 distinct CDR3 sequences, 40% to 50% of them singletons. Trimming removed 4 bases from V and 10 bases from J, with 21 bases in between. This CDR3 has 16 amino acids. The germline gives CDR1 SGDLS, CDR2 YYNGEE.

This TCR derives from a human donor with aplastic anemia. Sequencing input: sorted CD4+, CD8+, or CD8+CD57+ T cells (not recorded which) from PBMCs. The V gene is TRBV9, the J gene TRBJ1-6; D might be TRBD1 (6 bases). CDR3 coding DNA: TGTGCCAGCAGCCCCGGGGGGGGGGCGGTCGGGTCACCCCTCCACTTT. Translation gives CASSPGGGAVGSPLHF. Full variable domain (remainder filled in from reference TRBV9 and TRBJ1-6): DSGVTQTPKHLITATGQRVTLRCSPRSGDLSVYWYQQSLDQGLQFLIQYYNGEERAKGNILERFSAQQFPDLHSELNLSSLELGDSALYFCASSPGGGAVGSPLHFGNGTRLTVT.